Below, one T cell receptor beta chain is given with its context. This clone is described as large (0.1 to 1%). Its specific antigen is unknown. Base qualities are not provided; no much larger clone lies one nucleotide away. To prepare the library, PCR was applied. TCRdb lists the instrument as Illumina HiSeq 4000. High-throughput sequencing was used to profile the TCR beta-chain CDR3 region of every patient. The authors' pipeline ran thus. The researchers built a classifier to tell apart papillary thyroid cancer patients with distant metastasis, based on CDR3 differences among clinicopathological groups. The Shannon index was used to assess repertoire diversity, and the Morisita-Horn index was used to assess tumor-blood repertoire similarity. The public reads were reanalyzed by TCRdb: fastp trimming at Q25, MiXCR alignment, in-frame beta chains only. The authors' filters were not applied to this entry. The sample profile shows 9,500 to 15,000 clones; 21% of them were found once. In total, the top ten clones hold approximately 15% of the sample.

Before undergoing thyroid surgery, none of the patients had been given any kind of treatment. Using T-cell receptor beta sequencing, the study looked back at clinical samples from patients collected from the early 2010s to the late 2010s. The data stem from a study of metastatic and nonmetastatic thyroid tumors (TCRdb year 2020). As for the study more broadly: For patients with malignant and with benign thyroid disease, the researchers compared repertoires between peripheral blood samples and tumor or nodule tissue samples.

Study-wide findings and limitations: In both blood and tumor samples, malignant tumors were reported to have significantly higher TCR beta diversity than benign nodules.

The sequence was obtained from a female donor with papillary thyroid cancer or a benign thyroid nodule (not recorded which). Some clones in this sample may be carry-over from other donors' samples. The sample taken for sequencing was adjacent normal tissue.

The bases read TGTGCCAGCAGCCCGGGGACAGGAGGCGAGCAGTACTTC. Its protein is CASSPGTGGEQYF. The rearrangement joined TRBV11-3 to TRBJ2-7, with 8 bases aligning to TRBD1. The germline V gene sets CDR1 to SGHNT and CDR2 to YENEEA. The germline V end is reduced by 5 bases and the J end by 6 bases; junction bases left unmatched: 6. The CDR3 starts with the cysteine, ends with the phenylalanine, and has 13 residues. Only the CDR3 part of the read is kept: 39 bases, read in frame from the first base.